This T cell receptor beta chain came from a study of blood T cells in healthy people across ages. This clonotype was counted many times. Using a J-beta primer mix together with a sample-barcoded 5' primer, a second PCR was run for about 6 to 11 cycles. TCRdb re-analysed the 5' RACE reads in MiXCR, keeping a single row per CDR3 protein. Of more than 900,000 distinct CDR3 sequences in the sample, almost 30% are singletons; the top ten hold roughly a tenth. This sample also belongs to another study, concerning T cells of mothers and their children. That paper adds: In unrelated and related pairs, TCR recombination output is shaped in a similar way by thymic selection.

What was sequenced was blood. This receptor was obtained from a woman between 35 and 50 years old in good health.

Here the CDR3 DNA reads TGTGCCAGCTCAGGGGTCAATGAGCAGTTCTTC. Amino acid sequence: CASSGVNEQFF. The rearrangement joins TRBV18 to TRBJ2-1; D gene uncertain. With 5 bases removed from V and 6 bases from J, the gap between germline ends came to 5 bases. This CDR3 contains 11 residues. Germline assignment: CDR1 KGHSH and CDR2 LQKENI.